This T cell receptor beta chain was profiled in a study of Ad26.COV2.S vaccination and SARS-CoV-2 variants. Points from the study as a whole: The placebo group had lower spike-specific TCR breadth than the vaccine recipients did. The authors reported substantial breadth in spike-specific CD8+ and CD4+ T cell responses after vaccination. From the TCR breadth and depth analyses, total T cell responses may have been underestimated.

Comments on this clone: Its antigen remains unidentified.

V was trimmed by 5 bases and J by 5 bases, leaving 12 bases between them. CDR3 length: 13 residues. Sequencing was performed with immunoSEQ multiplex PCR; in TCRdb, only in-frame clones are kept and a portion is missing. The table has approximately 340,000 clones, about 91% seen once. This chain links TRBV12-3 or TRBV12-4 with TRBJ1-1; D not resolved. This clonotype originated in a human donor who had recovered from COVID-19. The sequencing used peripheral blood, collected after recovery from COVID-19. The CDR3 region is CASSRLGRTEAFF. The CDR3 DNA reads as TGTGCCAGCAGTCGACTCGGGCGAACTGAAGCTTTCTTT.